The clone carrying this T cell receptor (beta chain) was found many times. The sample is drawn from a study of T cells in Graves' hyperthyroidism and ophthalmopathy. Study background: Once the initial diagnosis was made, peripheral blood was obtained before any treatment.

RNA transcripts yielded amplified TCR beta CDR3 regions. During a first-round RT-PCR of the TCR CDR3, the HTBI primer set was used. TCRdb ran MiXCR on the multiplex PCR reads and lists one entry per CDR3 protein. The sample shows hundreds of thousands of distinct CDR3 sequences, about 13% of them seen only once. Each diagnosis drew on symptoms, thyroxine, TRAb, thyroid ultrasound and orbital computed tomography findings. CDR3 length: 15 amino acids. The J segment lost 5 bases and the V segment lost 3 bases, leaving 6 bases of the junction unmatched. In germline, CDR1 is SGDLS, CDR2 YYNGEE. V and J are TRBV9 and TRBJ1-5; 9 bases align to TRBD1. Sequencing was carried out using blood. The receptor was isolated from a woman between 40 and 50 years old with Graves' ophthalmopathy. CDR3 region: CASSARDRAYQPQHF. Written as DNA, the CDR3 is TGTGCCAGCAGCGCCCGGGACAGGGCCTATCAGCCCCAGCATTTT.